This entry is about one TCR beta chain. A single record per CDR3 protein comes from TCRdb applying MiXCR to the 5' RACE reads. The profile shows 220,000 or so distinct CDR3 sequences, about 10% of them singletons. Per germline, CDR1 SGHTA and CDR2 FQGTGA. This CDR3 is 15 amino acids long. V lost 1 base and J 7 bases, leaving 13 bases between the germline ends. The entry originates in a study of CD8 T cells in ankylosing spondylitis. Sample: blood, either unsorted or a sorted T cell fraction (not recorded which). This rearrangement joins TRBV7-3 to TRBJ2-2, with TRBD2 as a possible D gene (6 bases). The receptor's source is a male donor with ankylosing spondylitis or in good health (not recorded which). The CDR3: CASSLNPEGFGELFF. The CDR3 nucleotides are TGTGCCAGCAGCTTAAATCCGGAGGGCTTCGGGGAGCTGTTTTTT.